Following are 9 T cell receptor beta chains from one sample sequenced in a study of PD-L1 blockade in urothelial cancer. Some clones are missing from TCRdb's copy, which holds only in-frame ones; the method was immunoSEQ multiplex PCR. This sample carries about 110,000 clones, approximately 89% of them seen once, and the ten largest clones take less than 5%. Time point denoted: peripheral blood 6 weeks after treatment start. Sample: PBMCs, taken around atezolizumab (anti-PD-L1) treatment. These receptors originate from a man aged 55 to 70 with urothelial cancer.

The chain employs TRBV29-1 and TRBJ1-5; D is unclear. The germline V gene encodes CDR1 SQVTM and CDR2 ANQGSEA. This CDR3 is built from 13 residues. Deletions cut 0 bases from V and 3 bases from J, with 6 bases between. The CDR3 DNA reads as TGCAGCGTTGAAGAAAACATCAATCAGCCCCAGCATTTT. Translation: CSVEENINQPQHF.

This clone was observed once. J is TRBJ2-1 and V is TRBV6-4; 8 bases line up with TRBD2. Germline V gene sequence: CDR1 MRHNA, CDR2 SNTAGT. The length of the CDR3 is 16 residues. V was pared by 4 bases and J by 9 bases, with 14 bases of the junction left unmatched. The CDR3 loop reads CASSVVSGSAWVEQFF. The CDR3 DNA is TGTGCCAGCAGTGTCGTAAGCGGGAGCGCTTGGGTTGAGCAGTTCTTC.

The rearrangement uses TRBV15 and TRBJ2-5; D perhaps matches TRBD1 (6 bases). Germline values: CDR1 LNHNV, CDR2 YYDKDF (reference sequence). V lost 1 base to trimming and J lost 2 bases, with 14 bases between them. The CDR3 is 16 residues long. The CDR3 protein is CATSRGQKTGQETQYF. As DNA, the CDR3 is TGTGCCACCAGCAGAGGCCAGAAGACAGGACAAGAGACCCAGTACTTC.

The chain is built from TRBV9 and TRBJ2-3; the match to TRBD2 covers 11 bases. V was pared by 3 bases and J by 4 bases, with 7 bases of the junction left unmatched. The CDR3 consists of 16 residues. The V gene's germline CDR1 is SGDLS and CDR2 YYNGEE. The CDR3 DNA follows: TGTGCCAGCAGCGCCTTAGCGGGAGGGCGAGCAGATACGCAGTATTTT. Protein product: CASSALAGGRADTQYF.

The genes are TRBV10-3 and TRBJ1-1, with 7 bases that match TRBD1. The CDR3 runs to 13 residues. After removal of 11 bases from V and 4 bases from J, the junction contained 10 bases not matched to a gene. CDR1 and CDR2 from the germline V gene are ENHRY and SYGVKD. In nucleotides, the CDR3 is TGTGCCGCCGGGGAGGCAGGGGGCACTGAAGCTTTCTTT. Protein product: CAAGEAGGTEAFF.

This clone has a single count. The genes are TRBV5-4 and TRBJ2-7; 14 nucleotides match TRBD2. Trimming removed 3 bases from V and 5 bases from J; junction bases left unmatched: 16. CDR1 SGHNT and CDR2 YYREEE come from the germline V gene (reference sequence). The CDR3 totals 19 residues. This CDR3 reads CASSSGLAGVGGVEHEQYF. CDR3 sequence (DNA): TGTGCCAGCAGCTCGGGACTAGCGGGAGTAGGGGGTGTTGAGCACGAGCAGTACTTC.

This clone was picked up a small number of times. The chain recombines TRBV5-5 with TRBJ1-3; D gene uncertain. From germline, CDR1 is SGHKS and CDR2 YYEKEE (reference sequence). There are 13 residues in the CDR3. V was trimmed by 1 base and J by 4 bases, leaving 6 bases between them. This CDR3 reads CASSLNRGNTIYF. CDR3 nucleotide sequence: TGTGCCAGCAGCTTGAACAGAGGAAACACCATATATTTT.

The chain is built from TRBV7-9 and TRBJ2-1; 7 positions match TRBD2. The CDR3 has 14 residues. The germline V gene has CDR1 SEHNR and CDR2 FQNEAQ (reference sequence). The ends lost 2 bases at V and 8 bases at J; junction bases unmatched: 6. CDR3 residues: CASSLSREADEQFF. CDR3 DNA sequence: TGTGCCAGCAGCTTATCTCGGGAGGCCGATGAGCAGTTCTTC.

The J gene is TRBJ2-3, the V gene TRBV2; 8 bases align to TRBD2. J was trimmed by 5 bases and V by 7 bases; bases with no gene match: 14. From germline, CDR1 is SNHLY and CDR2 FYNNEI. The length of the CDR3 is 16 residues. The CDR3 reads CASKVGTGGQVDTQYF. Written as DNA, the CDR3 is TGTGCCAGCAAGGTTGGAACGGGGGGGCAGGTAGATACGCAGTATTTT.